Shown below are 10 T cell receptor beta chains from a single sample sequenced in a study of CD8 T cells in ankylosing spondylitis. Whole-study findings and limits: A TCR beta motif of about 8 highly homologous variants appeared characteristic of ankylosing spondylitis blood.

Their target antigens are unknown. Each CDR3 protein is one row after TCRdb ran MiXCR on the 5' RACE reads. The sample records under 250,000 distinct CDR3 sequences, about 7.3% being singletons. Sequencing input: blood, either unsorted or a sorted T cell fraction (not recorded which). These receptors were taken from a male donor with ankylosing spondylitis.

V and J are TRBV20-1 and TRBJ2-7; D possibly matches TRBD1 or TRBD2 (6 bases each). This CDR3 comprises 19 residues. Germline V lookup: CDR1 DFQATT, CDR2 SNEGSKA (reference sequence). Deletions cut 0 bases from V and 3 bases from J, with 27 bases between. In DNA, the CDR3 is TGCAGTGCTAGAGATCTTTGGGGGGCCCCCTCAAATACGCACTACGAGCAGTACTTC. This encodes CSARDLWGAPSNTHYEQYF.

This clonotype turned up a few times. The chain recombines TRBV7-9 with TRBJ2-7, with a tentative D call TRBD1 (6 bases). Trimming took off 4 bases at V and 2 bases at J, with 15 bases between the two ends. This CDR3 is 15 amino acids long. Germline V gene data show CDR1 as SEHNR and CDR2 as FQNEAQ (reference sequence). The CDR3 DNA reads as TGTGCCAGCAGCTATAAACAGGGTAGGACCTACGAGCAGTACTTC. This encodes CASSYKQGRTYEQYF.

This clonotype has at least ten counts. This chain uses TRBV7-6 with TRBJ2-7, with TRBD2 identical over 7 bases. The trim removed 1 base at V and 1 base at J, leaving 7 bases unmatched. The CDR3 is 16 residues long. Germline V lookup: CDR1 SGHVS, CDR2 FNYEAQ. The CDR3 DNA is TGTGCCAGCAGCTTAGTCGGGTCGGGGGGATCCTACGAGCAGTACTTC. It specifies CASSLVGSGGSYEQYF.

This clonotype was found many times. The V gene is TRBV6-1, the J gene TRBJ2-7; 10 nucleotides match TRBD2. The CDR3 is 16 residues long. Trimming cost V 6 bases and J 4 bases; bases outside gene matches: 12. Germline assignment: CDR1 MNHNS and CDR2 SASEGT. This CDR3 reads CASRLLPGLAFYEQYF. The CDR3 DNA reads as TGTGCCAGCAGACTCCTTCCGGGACTAGCGTTTTACGAGCAGTACTTC.

The chain links TRBV20-1 to TRBJ1-2; D unresolved. CDR1 is DFQATT, CDR2 SNEGSKA, per germline (reference sequence). The CDR3 runs 14 residues. Trimming took 1 base from V and 4 from J, leaving 13 bases between them. CDR3 bases: TGCAGTGCTAGAGTTGAAGTAACACTCTATGGCTACACCTTC. It codes for CSARVEVTLYGYTF.

This clonotype was picked up many times. This chain links TRBV29-1 with TRBJ2-7, with D possibly matching TRBD1 (5 bases). Germline-derived CDR1 and CDR2 are SQVTM and ANQGSEA. CDR3 size: 13 residues. V lost 4 bases and J lost 2, with 12 bases in between. The DNA for the CDR3 is TGCAGCGTTGGCGGACACCAGACCTACGAGCAGTACTTC. It specifies CSVGGHQTYEQYF.

This clonotype was counted at least ten times. The chain uses TRBV4-3 and TRBJ2-1; 14 bases match TRBD2. CDR1 LGHNA and CDR2 YSLEER come from the germline V gene. CDR3 size: 16 residues. J gave up 4 bases and V 3 bases, and 2 bases lay outside the gene matches. CDR3 in DNA: TGCGCCAGCAGCCACGGGACTAGCGGGAGTTACAATGAGCAGTTCTTC. Protein: CASSHGTSGSYNEQFF.

This clonotype was counted ten times or more. The J gene is TRBJ2-1, the V gene TRBV4-3; a possible D gene is TRBD2 (6 bases). The germline gives CDR1 LGHNA, CDR2 YSLEER. V gave up 6 bases and J gave up 9 bases, with 18 bases separating them. The CDR3 is 14 residues long. CDR3 in DNA: TGCGCCAGCAGTCGGGGGTATTTGGGCAGTGAGCAGTTCTTC. This gives the protein CASSRGYLGSEQFF.

In its sample, this clonotype was seen many times. This chain connects TRBV2 to TRBJ1-2; D is possibly TRBD1 (5 bases). The CDR3 loop spans 14 amino acids. Germline V gives CDR1 SNHLY, CDR2 FYNNEI. Trimming took off 4 bases at V and 1 base at J, with 10 bases between the two ends. The chain's CDR3 is CASSVERGNYGYTF. CDR3 DNA sequence: TGTGCCAGCAGTGTTGAGAGGGGTAACTATGGCTACACCTTC.

There are a few counts of this clonotype. V is TRBV7-3 and J is TRBJ2-1; D may be TRBD2 (5 bases). Germline values: CDR1 SGHTA, CDR2 FQGTGA. The CDR3 is 13 amino acids. Deletions cut 0 bases from V and 10 bases from J, with 10 bases between. Written as DNA, the CDR3 is TGTGCCAGCAGCTTAACTGGGTCGGGGGAGCAGTTCTTC. It yields the protein CASSLTGSGEQFF.